This entry features one T cell receptor (beta chain) sequence. The antigen is undetermined. TCRdb reanalysed the reads using MiXCR and keeps one entry per CDR3 protein. The data hold 80,000 to 95,000 distinct CDR3 sequences, with approximately 30% observed a single time. CDR3 size: 15 residues. Unmatched junction bases numbered 14, after V lost 6 bases and J lost 8 bases. Looked up from germline, CDR1 is DFQATT and CDR2 is SNEGSKA (reference sequence). The sample is drawn from a study of T cell repertoires in cytomegalovirus infection. As for the study in general: The authors used CMV epitopes that were HLA-C-restricted (recently identified) and HLA-B-restricted (well studied). Public signatures in TCR beta pointed to CMV infection and matching HLA type.

The study's findings and limits: Cumulative public TCR beta family frequency identified carriers of CMV plus the relevant HLA. Dominating the ex vivo response were HLA-C-restricted CMV-specific TCR beta clonotypes.

The V call is TRBV20-1, the J call TRBJ2-1; 9 bases are shared with TRBD2. The specimen comprised CD8+ T cells from cultured PBMCs, sampled from culture after CMV antigen stimulation. The source is a human donor in good health (CMV status not recorded). Some clones in this sample may be carry-over from other donors' samples. This CDR3 reads CSAAAGAGGPYEQFF. In DNA, the CDR3 is TGCAGTGCCGCCGCCGGGGCGGGGGGGCCATATGAGCAGTTCTTC.